The clone carrying this TCR beta chain came up many times. The time point here: after trial treatment. Sample treatment: LDRT plus nivolumab, ipilimumab, low-dose cyclophosphamide and aspirin (RACIN trial). Ipilimumab, nivolumab, aspirin, low-dose cyclophosphamide and low-dose radiotherapy were administered to donors. The germline CDR1 and CDR2 sequences are SNHLY and FYNNEI. V lost 6 bases to trimming and J lost 7 bases; unmatched junction nucleotides: 4. This CDR3 has 12 residues. Primers targeting TRAV and TRBV primed first-strand cDNA, covering alpha and beta chains. Amplification, which lasted roughly 20 PCR cycles, used a constant-region primer and V-primer adapter to amplify TCRs. TCRdb re-derived calls from the reads in MiXCR, one entry per CDR3 protein. The table lists 65,000 to 95,000 distinct CDR3 sequences, around 17% of them singletons. The data were obtained in a study of low-dose radiotherapy and immunotherapy resistance in tumors. Looking at the study overall: Cohort 1 was given 0.5 Gy per fraction every 2 weeks, for 6.5 Gy total. Treatment included intravenous cyclophosphamide dosed at 200 mg/m2 every two weeks, one day before radiation and immunotherapy. Aspirin was taken orally at 300 mg daily by patients, and this continued for four cycles from cycle 1 day 1.

The rearrangement joins TRBV2 to TRBJ2-3, with 7 bases lining up with TRBD2. This TCR was sampled from a male donor with prostate cancer. The sequenced sample was PBMCs, obtained after low-dose radiotherapy plus immunotherapy. CDR3 in DNA: TGTGCCAGCAGGAGGGAGGGGAATACGCAGTATTTT. Translated: CASRREGNTQYF. The full variable domain, completed using reference TRBV2 and TRBJ2-3, is EPEVTQTPSHQVTQMGQEVILRCVPISNHLYFYWYRQILGQKVEFLVSFYNNEISEKSEIFDDQFSVERPDGSNFTLKIRSTKLEDSAMYFCASRREGNTQYFGPGTRLTVL.